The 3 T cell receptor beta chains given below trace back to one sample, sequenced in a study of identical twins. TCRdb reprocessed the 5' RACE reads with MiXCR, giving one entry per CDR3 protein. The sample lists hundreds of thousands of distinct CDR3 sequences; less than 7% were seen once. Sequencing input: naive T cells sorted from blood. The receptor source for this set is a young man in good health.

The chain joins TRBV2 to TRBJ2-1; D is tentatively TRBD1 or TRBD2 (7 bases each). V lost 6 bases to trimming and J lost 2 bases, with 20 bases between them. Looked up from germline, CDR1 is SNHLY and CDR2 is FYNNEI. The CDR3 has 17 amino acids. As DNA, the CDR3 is TGTGCCAGCAGCAGGGAGGGGGCGATGGACGCCTACAATGAGCAGTTCTTC. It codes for CASSREGAMDAYNEQFF.

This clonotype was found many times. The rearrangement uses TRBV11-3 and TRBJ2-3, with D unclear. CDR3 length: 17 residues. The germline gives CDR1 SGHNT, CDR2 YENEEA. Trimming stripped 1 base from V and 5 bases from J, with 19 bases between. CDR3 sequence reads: CASSLGALPNTQDTQYF. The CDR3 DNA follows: TGTGCCAGCAGCTTAGGCGCGCTGCCGAATACGCAAGATACGCAGTATTTT.

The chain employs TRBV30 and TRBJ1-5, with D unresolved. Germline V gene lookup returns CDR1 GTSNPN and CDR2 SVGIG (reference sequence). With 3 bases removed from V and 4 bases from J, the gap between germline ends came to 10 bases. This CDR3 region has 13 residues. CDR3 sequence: CAWSLDGNQPQHF. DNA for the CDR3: TGTGCCTGGAGCTTGGACGGTAATCAGCCCCAGCATTTT.